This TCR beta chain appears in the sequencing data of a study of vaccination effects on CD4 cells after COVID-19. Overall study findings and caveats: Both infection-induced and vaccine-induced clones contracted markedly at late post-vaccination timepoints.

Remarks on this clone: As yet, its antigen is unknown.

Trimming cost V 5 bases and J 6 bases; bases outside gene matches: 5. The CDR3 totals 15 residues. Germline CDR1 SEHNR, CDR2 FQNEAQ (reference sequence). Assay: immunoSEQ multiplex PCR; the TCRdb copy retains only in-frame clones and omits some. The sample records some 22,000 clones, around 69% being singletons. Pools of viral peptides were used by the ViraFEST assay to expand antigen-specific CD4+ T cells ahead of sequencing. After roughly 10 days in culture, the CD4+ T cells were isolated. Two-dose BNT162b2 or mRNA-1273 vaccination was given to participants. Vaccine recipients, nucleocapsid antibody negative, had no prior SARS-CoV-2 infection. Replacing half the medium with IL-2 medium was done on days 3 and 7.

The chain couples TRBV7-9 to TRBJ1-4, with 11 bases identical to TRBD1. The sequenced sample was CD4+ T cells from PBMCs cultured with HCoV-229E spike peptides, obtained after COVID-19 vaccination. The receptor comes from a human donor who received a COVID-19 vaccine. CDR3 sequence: CASSLPGQGDEKLFF. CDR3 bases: TGTGCCAGCAGCCTACCGGGACAGGGGGATGAAAAACTGTTTTTT.